The 18 T cell receptor beta chains presented below share a single source sample, sequenced in a study of Graves' ophthalmopathy and Graves' hyperthyroidism. Amplification of TCR beta CDR3 regions used RNA transcripts. HTBI primers were used in a first-round RT-PCR, which preceded a second-round multiplex PCR. TCRdb processed the multiplex PCR reads anew with MiXCR; each CDR3 protein has one entry. The sample carries about 39,000 distinct CDR3 sequences, 50% recorded once. Sequenced: peripheral blood. Receptor source: an adult woman with stable Graves' hyperthyroidism.

The rearrangement uses TRBV25-1 and TRBJ2-3; 8 bases match TRBD1. Germline V gene lookup returns CDR1 MGHDK and CDR2 SYGVNS. Unmatched junction bases numbered 9, after V lost 7 bases and J lost 6 bases. The CDR3 is 14 residues long. CDR3 loop: CASTGTGGSDTQYF. CDR3 nucleotides: TGTGCCAGCACCGGGACAGGAGGGAGTGATACGCAGTATTTT.

This clonotype was seen ten or more times. The V gene is TRBV6-6, the J gene TRBJ1-5, with 8 bases matching TRBD1. The germline CDR1 and CDR2 sequences are MNHNY and SVGAGI (reference sequence). The CDR3 covers 14 residues. Losses at the gene ends were 2 bases for V and 6 bases for J; bases not matched to a gene: 3. The CDR3 is CASSYGQGGQPQHF. Here the CDR3 DNA reads TGTGCCAGCAGTTACGGACAGGGTGGTCAGCCCCAGCATTTT.

This clonotype showed up just a few times. The V gene is TRBV29-1, the J gene TRBJ1-1, with a tentative D call TRBD1 (6 bases). The CDR3 totals 13 residues. Trimming left V 7 bases short and J 1 base short, with 13 bases between. The germline V gene encodes CDR1 SQVTM and CDR2 ANQGSEA. The CDR3: CSERGGANTEAFF. The DNA for the CDR3 is TGCAGCGAACGGGGGGGGGCGAACACTGAAGCTTTCTTT.

This sequence joins TRBV14 and TRBJ1-2; 12 bases are shared with TRBD1. Trimming took 4 bases from V and 7 from J; bases not matched to a gene: 4. This CDR3 has 14 amino acids. Germline loops: CDR1 SGHDN, CDR2 FVKESK. As DNA, the CDR3 is TGTGCCAGCAGCCCGGGACAGGGGGCGATTGGCTACACCTTC. Translation gives CASSPGQGAIGYTF.

As DNA, the CDR3 is TGTGCCAGCACTCCGGGGGGGCAGGGGCGAAGCGAGCAGTACTTC. Its translation: CASTPGGQGRSEQYF. The gene calls are TRBV5-5 and TRBJ2-7; 8 bases are a match to TRBD2. Germline V gives CDR1 SGHKS, CDR2 YYEKEE (reference sequence). Losses at the gene ends were 6 bases for V and 6 bases for J; bases not matched to a gene: 14. The CDR3 runs 15 residues.

This clonotype occurred many times. V and J are TRBV19 and TRBJ1-5; D remains unclear. This CDR3 is 14 amino acids long. V lost 4 bases and J lost 3, with 10 bases in between. The germline V gene has CDR1 LNHDA and CDR2 SQIVND (reference sequence). CDR3 residues: CASSTRQHNQPQHF. Written as DNA, the CDR3 is TGTGCCAGTAGTACGCGGCAGCACAATCAGCCCCAGCATTTT.

A note on this clonotype: Relative to the germline gene, one junction end is altered; a read error may explain this. The CDR3 reads CASSPPWFSGGQETQYF. CDR3 DNA: TGTGCCAGCTCACCACCGTGGTTCAGCGGGGGTCAAGAGACCCAGTACTTC. This chain links TRBV10-2 with TRBJ2-5; the match to TRBD2 covers 8 bases. The CDR3 loop spans 17 amino acids. Germline CDR1 is WSHSY and CDR2 is SAAADI.

Remarks on this clonotype: No DNA is shown, since the ends of the CDR3 on it are uncertain; the CDR3 is the one TCRdb lists. The CDR3 loop reads CAICSAPNTDRGYGYTF. The chain employs TRBV10-3 and TRBJ1-2; TRBD1, the table's D call, was not compared with the DNA. The CDR3 totals 17 residues, both ends included. The germline CDR1 and CDR2 sequences are ENHRY and SYGVKD.

The table lists this clonotype with a count of one. This chain joins TRBV3-1 and TRBJ2-7, with TRBD1 matching 10 bases. The CDR3 totals 15 residues. The V segment lost 0 bases and the J segment 5 bases; nucleotides outside the gene matches: 4. Germline loops: CDR1 LGHDT, CDR2 YNNKEL (reference sequence). The CDR3 region has the DNA TGTGCCAGCAGCCAAGATGGGACAGGGGACCACGAGCAGTACTTC. Protein product: CASSQDGTGDHEQYF.

The chain employs TRBV7-9 and TRBJ2-2; 9 bases are a match to TRBD1. There are 15 residues in the CDR3. The germline V gene has CDR1 SEHNR and CDR2 FQNEAQ (reference sequence). Trimming removed 5 bases from V and 5 bases from J; junction bases left unmatched: 6. The CDR3 is CASSADRGWTGELFF. DNA of the CDR3: TGTGCCAGCAGCGCTGACAGGGGGTGGACCGGGGAGCTGTTTTTT.

The chain couples TRBV7-9 to TRBJ2-2, with 7 bases matching TRBD1. With V trimmed by 5 bases and J by 2 bases, 5 bases remained unmatched. CDR1 SEHNR and CDR2 FQNEAQ come from the germline V gene (reference sequence). This CDR3 comprises 15 residues. CDR3 loop: CASSRGQSNTGELFF. The CDR3 DNA reads as TGTGCCAGCAGCCGGGGACAGAGCAACACCGGGGAGCTGTTTTTT.

The chain joins TRBV7-6 to TRBJ1-2; TRBD1 matches at 9 bases. This CDR3 has 13 residues. Germline V gene lookup returns CDR1 SGHVS and CDR2 FNYEAQ. Trimming at V came to 0 bases and at J to 8 bases, leaving 1 base not matched to a gene. In DNA, the CDR3 is TGTGCCAGCAGCTTAGCCACAGGGGGCGGCTACACCTTC. Its translation: CASSLATGGGYTF.

The chain has TRBV24-1 and TRBJ1-5, with D hard to call. From germline, CDR1 is KGHDR and CDR2 SFDVKD. The CDR3 length is 16 residues. Trimming removed 4 bases at V and 4 bases at J, with 16 bases between. CDR3 in amino acids: CATSEASAHGNQPQHF. Here the CDR3 DNA reads TGTGCCACCAGTGAAGCCTCGGCCCACGGGAATCAGCCCCAGCATTTT.

This clonotype has at least ten counts. The V call is TRBV10-2, the J call TRBJ1-1; 7 bases match TRBD1. There are 15 residues in the CDR3. V lost 3 bases, J lost 1 base, and 5 bases stayed unmatched. CDR1 and CDR2 from the germline V gene are WSHSY and SAAADI. Here the CDR3 reads CASSEGDRKNTEAFF. For the CDR3, the DNA is TGCGCCAGCAGTGAAGGGGACAGAAAGAACACTGAAGCTTTCTTT.

In this sample, this clonotype turned up many times. The chain links TRBV5-1 to TRBJ2-3; 7 positions agree with TRBD1. CDR1 and CDR2 from the germline V gene are SGHRS and YFSETQ. The junction had 3 bases not matched to a gene; V was cut back by 0 bases and J by 2 bases. The CDR3 has 15 residues. The DNA for the CDR3 is TGCGCCAGCAGCTTGGAACAGGGGAACACAGATACGCAGTATTTT. It translates to CASSLEQGNTDTQYF.

The rearrangement joins TRBV20-1 to TRBJ2-1; 9 bases align to TRBD2. Germline V gives CDR1 DFQATT, CDR2 SNEGSKA (reference sequence). This CDR3 has 15 amino acids. The V gene end was trimmed by 2 bases and the J gene end by 7 bases; junction bases not matched to a gene: 9. CDR3 sequence: CSARSLAGNNNEQFF. In DNA form, the CDR3 reads TGCAGTGCTAGAAGTCTAGCGGGAAATAATAATGAGCAGTTCTTC.

This clonotype was counted only a few times. The chain couples TRBV20-1 to TRBJ2-7; possible D gene TRBD2, 7 bases. Germline V gene sequence: CDR1 DFQATT, CDR2 SNEGSKA (reference sequence). CDR3 length: 13 residues. V gave up 5 bases and J gave up 5 bases, with 16 bases separating them. The CDR3 bases are TGCAGTGCTGTTGGGGGCGGGAGCGACGAGCAGTACTTC. Translating it yields CSAVGGGSDEQYF.

This chain links TRBV7-9 with TRBJ2-5; maybe TRBD2 (6 bases). The V end was cut by 6 bases, the J end by 7 bases, with 15 bases between. This CDR3 region has 13 residues. Germline V gene data show CDR1 as SEHNR and CDR2 as FQNEAQ (reference sequence). The CDR3 DNA reads TGTGCCAGCAGTTTACCTAGCGTAGGGACCCAGTACTTC. This gives the protein CASSLPSVGTQYF. The full variable domain, its missing parts supplied by reference TRBV7-9 and TRBJ2-5, is DTGVSQNPRHKITKRGQNVTFRCDPISEHNRLYWYRQTLGQGPEFLTYFQNEAQLEKSRLLSDRFSAERPKGSFSTLEIQRTEQGDSAMYLCASSLPSVGTQYFGPGTRLLVL.